The source of this TCR beta chain is a study of beta chain features in type 1 diabetes. CDR1 MNHEY and CDR2 SVGAGI come from the germline V gene. With 2 bases clipped from V and 2 bases from J, the junction kept 3 bases outside the gene matches. The CDR3 is made up of 16 amino acids. Reverse transcription of all isolated RNA meant that expressed TCRB transcripts were sequenced. About 3.7 million reads per sample were averaged for naive, central memory and regulatory samples. Sequenced by immunoSEQ multiplex PCR; TCRdb stores in-frame clones only, minus some. The table includes around 500,000 clones, 10% to 12% detected once.

The V and J genes are TRBV6-5 and TRBJ2-6; TRBD1 matches 7 bases. The sample comprised naive CD4+ T cells from blood. The clonotype originates from a woman aged 18-29 years in good health. CDR3 bases: TGTGCCAGCAGTTACGACACAGGGGCTGGGGCCAACGTCCTGACTTTC. As protein: CASSYDTGAGANVLTF.